The source of this T cell receptor beta chain is a study of PD-1 blockade in classical Hodgkin lymphoma. A word on this clone: Antigen specificity is unknown.

Generated by immunoSEQ multiplex PCR, the TCRdb table keeps only in-frame clones and is missing some. The sample lists more than 50,000 clones, around 91% seen once, with about 15% in the top ten. General study findings and limits: Exclusion applied to patients who initiated nivolumab less than 1 year following ASCT. Whoever responded completely had baseline diversity much like that seen in newly diagnosed patients. By cycle point C4D1, TCR diversity had risen significantly in CD4+ cells (but not CD8+ cells).

All patients experienced relapse after autologous stem cell transplantation, and brentuximab vedotin exposure was variable. Germline V gene lookup returns CDR1 SGHVS and CDR2 FQNEAQ. This CDR3 region has 17 residues. V was trimmed by 1 base and J by 3 bases, leaving 19 bases between them. This sequence originates from a human donor with classical Hodgkin lymphoma. This specimen consisted of peripheral blood mononuclear cells (PBMCs), obtained at baseline. The chain couples TRBV7-8 to TRBJ2-7; D is ambiguous. The chain's CDR3 is CASSLDSARLGFYEQYF. CDR3 nucleotides: TGTGCCAGCAGCTTAGATTCGGCCAGACTTGGATTCTACGAGCAGTACTTC.